These 8 T cell receptor beta chains share one sample of origin, sequenced in a study of T cells in Graves' hyperthyroidism and ophthalmopathy. Amplification targeted TCR beta CDR3 regions from RNA transcripts. A set of HTBI primers served as the primers for a first-round RT-PCR of the TCR CDR3. One entry per CDR3 protein results from TCRdb running MiXCR on the multiplex PCR reads. The table has about 600,000 distinct CDR3 sequences, about a sixth seen once. Sample: blood. Receptor source: a woman in her 40s with Graves' ophthalmopathy.

This clonotype was observed at least ten times. The chain has TRBV5-1 and TRBJ2-1; the match to TRBD2 covers 10 bases. This CDR3 is 17 amino acids long. V dropped 4 bases and J dropped 6; count of bases not matched to a gene: 13. Germline CDR1 reads SGHRS; CDR2 reads YFSETQ. The CDR3 sequence is CASSPINPAGGGNEQFF. The CDR3 DNA follows: TGCGCCAGCAGCCCTATCAACCCAGCGGGAGGGGGCAATGAGCAGTTCTTC.

This clonotype was recorded many times. The chain carries TRBV7-9 and TRBJ2-3; perhaps TRBD2 as D (6 bases). The CDR3 runs 17 residues. Per germline, CDR1 SEHNR and CDR2 FQNEAQ (reference sequence). V gave up 11 bases and J gave up 4 bases, with 28 bases separating them. The CDR3: CAAGGDIRYSSADTQYF. Here the CDR3 DNA reads TGTGCCGCCGGGGGAGATATCCGCTATAGCAGCGCAGATACGCAGTATTTT.

This clonotype showed up just a few times. CDR3 coding DNA: TGTGCCAGCAGTCCGTCCTCGGGGGACTTTACGGAGACCCAGTACTTC. Translating gives CASSPSSGDFTETQYF. V gene TRBV28 combines with J gene TRBJ2-5, with D tentatively TRBD2 (6 bases). V was cut by 5 bases and J by 5 bases, with 21 bases left in between. CDR1 and CDR2 (germline): MDHEN, SYDVKM. This CDR3 spans 16 amino acids.

The table lists this clonotype with a few counts. The chain employs TRBV20-1 and TRBJ2-1; perhaps TRBD2 as D (5 bases). The V end lost 4 bases, the J end lost 6 bases, and 13 bases lay between the germline ends. Germline values: CDR1 DFQATT, CDR2 SNEGSKA (reference sequence). The CDR3 totals 13 residues. CDR3 region: CSAKARVGNEQFF. For the CDR3, the DNA is TGCAGTGCTAAGGCGCGGGTGGGCAATGAGCAGTTCTTC.

The sample holds a few counts of this clonotype. This rearrangement joins TRBV6-1 to TRBJ1-1, with D perhaps matching TRBD1 (5 bases). The CDR3 is made up of 14 amino acids. Trimming removed 5 bases from V and 7 bases from J, with 17 bases in between. Germline V CDR1 and CDR2: MNHNS, SASEGT. CDR3 residues: CASSLGPGGYEAFF. The CDR3 DNA sequence: TGTGCCAGCAGTTTGGGACCGGGTGGTTATGAAGCTTTCTTT.

This clonotype was seen many times. The chain combines TRBV28 with TRBJ1-5; D is unclear. The CDR3 runs 13 residues. Germline values: CDR1 MDHEN, CDR2 SYDVKM. V lost 3 bases and J lost 2, with 5 bases in between. Here the CDR3 reads CASSLNGNQPQHF. Written as DNA, the CDR3 is TGTGCCAGCAGTTTGAATGGCAATCAGCCCCAGCATTTT.

This clonotype was counted at least ten times. For the CDR3, the DNA is TGTGCCAGCAGCTCAACAGATCCCTACGAGCAGTACTTC. It yields the protein CASSSTDPYEQYF. This chain uses TRBV11-2 with TRBJ2-7, with no clear D. The CDR3 length is 13 residues. V was trimmed by 4 bases and J by 2 bases, leaving 9 bases between them. The germline V gene encodes CDR1 SGHAT and CDR2 FQNNGV.

This clonotype was counted a few times. The chain links TRBV6-1 to TRBJ1-2; D is ambiguous. Between the trimmed V and J ends, which lost 5 bases and 0 bases, there was a span of 19 bases. The CDR3 is 17 residues long. From germline, CDR1 is MNHNS and CDR2 SASEGT. The CDR3 spells CASSSAIDAIANYGYTF. In DNA form, the CDR3 reads TGTGCCAGCAGTTCCGCTATTGACGCAATAGCTAACTATGGCTACACCTTC.